The present TCR beta chain was sequenced within a study of T cell changes during pregnancy in multiple sclerosis (dated by TCRdb to between 2017 and 2020). Context from the whole study: In women with multiple sclerosis, the researchers looked at how the T cell repertoire shifted as pregnancy progressed.

Its CDR3 holds 19 amino acids, cysteine through phenylalanine. Just CDR3 DNA is preserved here, 57 bases in frame from base 1. In the germline V gene, CDR1 corresponds to SGHVS and CDR2 to FQNEAQ. For this chain, trimming is 2 bases at the V end and 1 base at the J end, and the number of junction bases without a gene match is 12. Receptor amplification or capture employed the immunoSEQ multiplex PCR assay. TCRdb obtained this table from immuneACCESS and retained in-frame rearrangements with V and J assigned. These tables miss some clones; where compared with another copy, unresolved V genes account for less than half of the shortfall, and the remainder is unexplained. In this sample the table shows roughly 100,000 clones, 91% of which occur a single time. The ten biggest clones cover 3.5% of the sample. As to this clone: What antigen it recognizes has not been identified. No quality values exist for individual bases; no much larger clone is one base distant.

This sequence uses TRBV7-8 and TRBJ2-3; 10 middle bases align to TRBD2. The material sequenced was peripheral blood, taken after pregnancy. The TCR comes from a female donor with multiple sclerosis, enrolled in a pregnancy study. The bases read TGTGCCAGCAGCTTATTATTCCAGCGGGGGGGCCGGGGCACAGATACGCAGTATTTT. This encodes CASSLLFQRGGRGTDTQYF.